These T cell receptor beta chains were read from a single sample in a study of cytomegalovirus exposure and HLA in healthy donors. Here immunoSEQ multiplex PCR was the method, and the copy in TCRdb shows in-frame clones only, minus some. Here the sample spans some 150,000 clones, 77% being singletons. The sample taken for sequencing was PBMCs. These receptors all stem from a woman aged 25 to 39 in good health and CMV-seronegative. The CDR3 runs from the conserved cysteine through the conserved F or W.

CDR3,V,J
CASTDTTGANVLTF,TRBV2,TRBJ2-6
CASSHADRAEEQYF,TRBV13,TRBJ2-7
CASSELWRGQPQHF,TRBV6-1,TRBJ1-5
CASSPLAVDEQFF,TRBV18,TRBJ2-1
CASSQRTPPPDTQYF,TRBV4-1,TRBJ2-3
CASSTSYEQYF,TRBV27,TRBJ2-7
CAWSVTGTQYF,TRBV30,TRBJ2-3
CASTPPRPGTSGGRFYNEQFF,TRBV19,TRBJ2-1
CASSIVGRIRTDTQYF,TRBV19,TRBJ2-3
CASSPDNRGNQPQHF,TRBV7-2,TRBJ1-5
CASTMDSNSPLHF,TRBV6-5,TRBJ1-6
CASSLVGQVYF,TRBV5-6,TRBJ2-7
CASETGANSPLHF,TRBV2,TRBJ1-6
CAWSETVSSYNSPLHF,TRBV30,TRBJ1-6
CASSHLPPGQGIYEQYF,TRBV4-3,TRBJ2-7
CAWSVELMSYEQYF,TRBV30,TRBJ2-7
CASSLALHEQYF,TRBV7-9,.
CASSLLKRERDEQYF,TRBV5-6,TRBJ2-7
CASSLAGGISEQYF,TRBV5-1,TRBJ2-7
CAWTQGVTEAFF,TRBV30,TRBJ1-1
CASSLESSEYNEQFF,TRBV5-1,TRBJ2-1
CASSRTGGNQPQHF,TRBV19,TRBJ1-5
CASSLAGDSNQPQHF,TRBV5-8,TRBJ1-5
CASKTSNQPQHF,TRBV28,TRBJ1-5
CASSPDIGNEQFF,TRBV4-2,TRBJ2-1
CASSLERNTEAFF,TRBV28,TRBJ1-1
CASSQDLRGLSEKLFF,TRBV4-1,TRBJ1-4
CASTWTDVNEKLFF,TRBV19,TRBJ1-4
CASSNELYEQYF,TRBV7-6,TRBJ2-7
CASSEYRAEAFF,TRBV2,TRBJ1-1
CSVRGYWDTEAFF,TRBV29-1,TRBJ1-1
CASSFGGDRENTEAFF,TRBV7-9,TRBJ1-1
CASSQDPGGWDEQFF,TRBV4-3,TRBJ2-1
CASRFNRDNTDTQYF,TRBV6-5,TRBJ2-3
CAWSVWTSQYEQYF,TRBV30,TRBJ2-7
CSDPQGAKNTGELFF,TRBV29-1,TRBJ2-2
CASSETVVQFF,TRBV2,TRBJ2-1
CASSLGTSLQETQYF,TRBV5-1,TRBJ2-5
CSANGAYEQYF,TRBV20-1,TRBJ2-7
CASSLGGLAGFYEQYF,TRBV5-6,TRBJ2-7
CASSKSPMTGNNHNEQFF,TRBV21-1,TRBJ2-1
CASSSERGGFTQYF,TRBV11-2,TRBJ2-3
CASSLGQNYEQYF,TRBV27,TRBJ2-7
CASSEGTGGFNSPLHF,TRBV6-1,TRBJ1-6
CARILGQGNYGYTF,TRBV9,TRBJ1-2
CASSSRGFVTEAFF,TRBV27,TRBJ1-1
CAWSVDFRETQYF,TRBV30,TRBJ2-5
CAWKDRQRPAGELFF,TRBV30,TRBJ2-2
CASSQTGSPEAFF,TRBV4-3,TRBJ1-1
CASSYSAGKYGYTF,TRBV6-5,TRBJ1-2
CASTAPRIWADTQYF,TRBV6-1,TRBJ2-3
CASSTGTGSWELCF,TRBV6-5,TRBJ1-3
CASSFNGGGNYNEQFF,TRBV11-3,TRBJ2-1
CASSPLRAGGTDTQYF,TRBV18,TRBJ2-3